Following are 24 T cell receptor beta chains from one sample sequenced in a study of blood T cells in healthy people across ages. PCR was performed a second time for roughly 7 to 12 cycles using a sample-barcoded 5' primer and a J-beta primer mix. TCRdb called the 5' RACE reads again in MiXCR, with one record for every CDR3 protein. The sample consists of about 800,000 distinct CDR3 sequences, roughly 25% of them appearing once. These data were likewise used in another study, on T cells of mothers and their children.

The sequencing sample was made of blood. These receptors were obtained from a boy aged 5-17 years in good health.

This clonotype showed up many times. The genes are TRBV15 and TRBJ1-5, with D unresolved. This CDR3 region has 15 residues. Trimming took 1 base from V and 2 from J, leaving 9 bases between them. Germline-derived CDR1 and CDR2 are LNHNV and YYDKDF (reference sequence). CDR3 in DNA: TGTGCCACCAGCAGAGCTAGCTGGGGCAATCAGCCCCAGCATTTT. This encodes CATSRASWGNQPQHF.

This clonotype came up a few times. An end of the junction does not agree with germline; a read error may underlie this. The rearrangement uses TRBV12-3 or TRBV12-4 and TRBJ2-7; D is perhaps TRBD1 or TRBD2 (5 bases each). This CDR3 has 15 residues. The CDR3 region is CASSMTGTPAGEQCF. CDR3 sequence (DNA): TGTGCCAGCAGTATGACCGGGACGCCCGCGGGCGAGCAGTGCTTC.

This clonotype was counted only a few times. The V gene is TRBV18, the J gene TRBJ2-1; D tentatively fits TRBD1 or TRBD2 (6 bases each). CDR1 and CDR2 from the germline V gene are KGHSH and LQKENI. The V and J ends lost 0 bases and 13 bases respectively, with 13 bases between them. The CDR3 loop spans 13 amino acids. Here the CDR3 DNA reads TGTGCCAGCTCACCACCGAAGGGGGGAAATCAGTTCTTC. This translates into CASSPPKGGNQFF.

The chain employs TRBV18 and TRBJ1-1; 10 positions agree with TRBD1. The trim removed 5 bases at V and 4 bases at J, leaving 4 bases unmatched. Germline V lookup: CDR1 KGHSH, CDR2 LQKENI. The CDR3 spans 14 residues. CDR3 residues: CASSSGTGVTEAFF. Here the CDR3 DNA reads TGTGCCAGCTCATCCGGGACAGGGGTCACTGAAGCTTTCTTT.

The chain carries TRBV3-1 and TRBJ2-7; TRBD1 matches at 9 bases. Trimming took 0 bases from V and 7 from J; bases not matched to a gene: 7. The germline V gene encodes CDR1 LGHDT and CDR2 YNNKEL (reference sequence). The CDR3 has 15 residues. The CDR3: CASSQEGTGRREQYF. The CDR3 DNA reads as TGTGCCAGCAGCCAAGAAGGGACAGGGCGACGGGAGCAGTACTTC.

This clonotype was observed a handful of times. This chain uses TRBV12-3 or TRBV12-4 with TRBJ2-7, with D possibly TRBD1 on 6 matching bases. This CDR3 is built from 13 residues. V lost 1 base and J 13 bases, leaving 17 bases between the germline ends. The CDR3 protein is CASSLGTAIRLYF. DNA for the CDR3: TGTGCCAGCAGTTTAGGGACAGCCATCCGCCTATACTTC.

The chain is built from TRBV14 and TRBJ2-7; unclear D gene. Trimming shortened V by 0 bases and J by 3 bases, and 12 bases separated the two germline ends. This CDR3 has 15 amino acids. The germline CDR1 and CDR2 sequences are SGHDN and FVKESK. The DNA of the CDR3 is TGTGCCAGCAGCCAAGATCACACGTTCCTCTACGAGCAGTACTTC. Protein product: CASSQDHTFLYEQYF.

The V gene is TRBV4-1, the J gene TRBJ1-1, with TRBD1 as a possible D gene (5 bases). Germline V gives CDR1 MGHRA, CDR2 YSYEKL. The ends were cut back, 2 bases at V and 1 base at J, with 11 bases in the middle. This CDR3 spans 15 amino acids. The CDR3 protein is CASSQTRGGNTEAFF. CDR3 in DNA: TGCGCCAGCAGCCAAACCCGGGGGGGGAACACTGAAGCTTTCTTT.

This clonotype has at least ten counts. This chain joins TRBV7-2 and TRBJ1-5, with D unclear. V dropped 3 bases and J dropped 6 bases, with 6 bases sitting between them. The CDR3 spans 12 residues. CDR1 is SGHTA and CDR2 is FQGNSA in the germline V gene. The CDR3: CASSFRAQPQHF. The CDR3, as DNA: TGTGCCAGCAGCTTCCGGGCTCAGCCCCAGCATTTT.

The gene calls are TRBV28 and TRBJ2-5; 7 bases map to TRBD2. The J call may be in error: the DNA end matches TRBJ2-7 better. The CDR3 has 15 residues. Germline V gives CDR1 MDHEN, CDR2 SYDVKM. The chain's CDR3 is CASSPGGRVANEQYF. As DNA, the CDR3 is TGTGCCAGCAGTCCGGGTGGGAGGGTTGCAAACGAGCAGTACTTC.

This clonotype has a count of ten or more. The J gene is TRBJ2-7, the V gene TRBV7-9; TRBD1 might be the D (6 bases). The CDR3 covers 14 residues. Trimming pared 5 bases from V and 5 bases from J, leaving 16 bases between. Germline CDR1 and CDR2: SEHNR and FQNEAQ (reference sequence). CDR3 DNA sequence: TGTGCCAGCAGCCCGGACAGCCGGGACAACGAGCAGTACTTC. As protein: CASSPDSRDNEQYF.

The chain joins TRBV11-2 to TRBJ1-2; the D gene is possibly TRBD1 (5 bases). V was pared by 2 bases and J by 5 bases, with 9 bases between. The CDR3 loop spans 13 amino acids. CDR1 is SGHAT, CDR2 FQNNGV, per germline. CDR3 bases: TGTGCCAGCAGCTTACCCGACAGATATGGCTACACCTTC. Protein product: CASSLPDRYGYTF.

The chain employs TRBV6-1 and TRBJ2-1; possibly TRBD1 for D (5 bases). CDR3 size: 13 residues. V lost 4 bases, J lost 4 bases, and 8 bases lay in between. Germline CDR1 and CDR2: MNHNS and SASEGT. The CDR3 nucleotides read TGTGCCAGCAGTGGACAGTTATACAATGAGCAGTTCTTC. Its protein is CASSGQLYNEQFF.

This clonotype came up a few times. The V gene is TRBV29-1, the J gene TRBJ1-2; D is unresolved. Germline-derived CDR1 and CDR2 are SQVTM and ANQGSEA. V lost 3 bases and J lost 4, with 6 bases in between. This CDR3 has 11 amino acids. The CDR3 here is CSVDWLYGYTF. CDR3 sequence (DNA): TGCAGCGTTGATTGGCTCTATGGCTACACCTTC.

This clonotype was counted between two and nine times. This rearrangement joins TRBV7-6 to TRBJ2-1; D unclear. CDR1 is SGHVS and CDR2 is FNYEAQ in the germline V gene. The CDR3 is 13 residues long. V gave up 2 bases and J gave up 4 bases, with 6 bases separating them. The CDR3 nucleotides are TGTGCCAGCAGCTTAAACACGTACAATGAGCAGTTCTTC. Encoded protein: CASSLNTYNEQFF.

In its sample, this clonotype was seen many times. The chain joins TRBV4-3 to TRBJ2-1, with a tentative D call TRBD1 (5 bases). The CDR3 is 17 amino acids. Germline CDR1 LGHNA, CDR2 YSLEER. The V gene lost 0 bases and the J gene lost 5 bases, with 17 bases spanning the gap. The CDR3 loop is CASSQDNRQGWNNEQFF. DNA of the CDR3: TGCGCCAGCAGCCAAGATAATAGGCAGGGATGGAACAATGAGCAGTTCTTC.

This chain uses TRBV7-2 with TRBJ1-2; 7 positions agree with TRBD1. The CDR3 spans 15 residues. Germline V lookup: CDR1 SGHTA, CDR2 FQGNSA. V lost 5 bases to trimming and J lost 6 bases; unmatched junction nucleotides: 12. CDR3 nucleotides: TGTGCCAGCAGCACGGCACGACAGGGTGGGGATGGCTACACCTTC. Translated: CASSTARQGGDGYTF.

About this clonotype: One end of the junction does not line up with germline, which may come from a read error. This chain joins TRBV7-2 and TRBJ2-3, with D unclear. This CDR3 has 12 residues. The germline gives CDR1 SGHTA, CDR2 FQGNSA. The CDR3 DNA reads TGTGCCAGCAGCTTTAGCACAGATATGCAGTATTTT. It specifies CASSFSTDMQYF.

On this clonotype: A read error may produce the germline difference seen at one junction end. The chain joins TRBV7-9 to TRBJ1-1; 8 nucleotides match TRBD1. There are 17 residues in the CDR3. From germline, CDR1 is SEHNR and CDR2 FQNEAQ (reference sequence). The DNA of the CDR3 is TGTGCCAGCAATACTCCATCAGGGGGCGAGCTGAACACTGAAGCCTTCTTT. This gives the protein CASNTPSGGELNTEAFF.

The chain links TRBV5-5 to TRBJ2-7; D possibly corresponds to TRBD2 (6 bases). Trimming stripped 0 bases from V and 5 bases from J, with 15 bases between. Germline CDR1 and CDR2: SGHKS and YYEKEE (reference sequence). The CDR3 has 15 amino acids. The CDR3 sequence is CASSLAGGVINEQYF. DNA of the CDR3: TGTGCCAGCAGCTTGGCCGGAGGGGTAATCAACGAGCAGTACTTC.

The chain is built from TRBV28 and TRBJ2-1, with 10 positions matching TRBD2. The germline V gene has CDR1 MDHEN and CDR2 SYDVKM. V shed 6 bases and J 6 bases; nucleotides not matched to a gene: 8. This CDR3 region has 15 residues. Here the CDR3 DNA reads TGTGCCAGCAGGTCAATTAGCGGGAGGATCAATGAGCAGTTCTTC. This codes for CASRSISGRINEQFF.

The chain employs TRBV7-2 and TRBJ2-3; D is undetermined. Per the germline V gene, CDR1 is SGHTA and CDR2 is FQGNSA. V lost 6 bases and J lost 6, with 19 bases in between. The CDR3 runs 15 residues. CDR3 protein: CASRQTTILTDTQYF. Written as DNA, the CDR3 is TGTGCCAGCAGGCAGACAACCATTTTGACCGATACGCAGTATTTT. Full variable domain (outside the CDR3, taken from reference TRBV7-2 and TRBJ2-3): GAGVSQSPSNKVTEKGKDVELRCDPISGHTALYWYRQSLGQGLEFLIYFQGNSAPDKSGLPSDRFSAERTGGSVSTLTIQRTQQEDSAVYLCASRQTTILTDTQYFGPGTRLTVL.

This clonotype has more than one count but fewer than ten. The J gene is TRBJ1-3, the V gene TRBV28; no definite D call. With 3 bases removed from V and 1 base from J, the gap between germline ends came to 10 bases. This CDR3 is 15 amino acids long. Germline CDR1 is MDHEN and CDR2 is SYDVKM. CDR3 DNA: TGTGCCAGCAGTTTCGGGAGGGTATCTGGAAACACCATATATTTT. Amino acids: CASSFGRVSGNTIYF.

This clonotype was picked up a small number of times. The chain carries TRBV5-1 and TRBJ2-7; 8 bases align to TRBD2. Trimming took 5 bases from V and 4 from J; bases not matched to a gene: 8. This CDR3 has 14 amino acids. Germline CDR1 and CDR2: SGHRS and YFSETQ. The CDR3 coding sequence is TGCGCCAGCAGTCCGACTAGCGAGGATTACGAGCAGTACTTC. This codes for CASSPTSEDYEQYF.